These 25 T cell receptor beta chains were all obtained from the same sample, sequenced in a study of vaccination effects on CD4 cells after COVID-19. No antigen is known for these receptors. Method: immunoSEQ multiplex PCR; TCRdb's copy keeps in-frame clones and lacks some. The data show tens of thousands of clones, roughly 72% seen once. Before any sequencing was done, the ViraFEST assay used viral peptide pools to expand antigen-specific CD4+ T cells. When roughly eleven days of culture had elapsed, CD4+ T cells were isolated. Testing of the vaccine recipients showed negative nucleocapsid antibodies and no prior SARS-CoV-2 infection. Source: CD4+ T cells from PBMCs cultured with HCoV-NL63 spike peptides, taken before COVID-19 vaccination. These receptors originate from a human donor who received a COVID-19 vaccine.

This sequence joins TRBV5-8 and TRBJ1-2; D unclear. The CDR3 is 12 residues long. Trimming stripped 6 bases from V and 8 bases from J, with 14 bases between. The germline V gene has CDR1 SGHTS and CDR2 YDEGEE. In nucleotides, the CDR3 is TGTGCCAGCACGGGTCGTGGGCTGGGCTACACCTTC. This sequence encodes CASTGRGLGYTF.

The chain is built from TRBV5-1 and TRBJ2-2; D uncertain. There are 13 residues in the CDR3. The germline V and J ends were trimmed by 7 bases and 3 bases, with 10 bases remaining between them. Germline CDR1 SGHRS, CDR2 YFSETQ. As DNA, the CDR3 is TGCGCCAGCGGATTTAGGGACACCGGGGAGCTGTTTTTT. Its protein product is CASGFRDTGELFF.

The chain carries TRBV10-2 and TRBJ1-2; tentatively, D is TRBD1 (5 bases). CDR3 length: 14 residues. V dropped 6 bases and J dropped 6 bases, with 17 bases sitting between them. Germline V gene data show CDR1 as WSHSY and CDR2 as SAAADI. DNA of the CDR3: TGCGCCAGCAGCGAGAGAAGACAGTCAGATGGCTACACCTTC. This codes for CASSERRQSDGYTF.

The genes are TRBV5-8 and TRBJ2-1; TRBD1 aligns across 7 bases. The CDR3 loop spans 14 amino acids. Germline CDR1 is SGHTS and CDR2 is YDEGEE. V shed 1 base and J 4 bases; nucleotides not matched to a gene: 2. The CDR3 sequence: CASSLRTGYNEQFF. The CDR3 nucleotides are TGTGCCAGCAGCTTGCGGACAGGTTACAATGAGCAGTTCTTC.

In its sample, this clone was seen a few times. This chain joins TRBV4-2 and TRBJ2-3; D is uncertain. The CDR3 loop spans 14 amino acids. V was shortened by 0 bases and J by 4 bases, with 8 bases between the two germline ends. Germline loops: CDR1 LGHNA, CDR2 YNFKEQ. The CDR3 DNA sequence: TGTGCCAGCAGCCAAGAGGCCCAGGCAGATACGCAGTATTTT. It is translated as CASSQEAQADTQYF.

The rearrangement links TRBV4-1 to TRBJ1-1; maybe TRBD1 (6 bases). Germline CDR1 MGHRA, CDR2 YSYEKL. The CDR3 is made up of 15 amino acids. Trimming took off 4 bases at V and 4 bases at J, with 16 bases between the two ends. CDR3: CASSRGQGPSTEAFF. Here the CDR3 DNA reads TGCGCCAGCAGCCGGGGGCAGGGGCCGAGCACTGAAGCTTTCTTT.

A few counts support this clone. The rearrangement links TRBV7-6 to TRBJ2-1, with TRBD2 matching over 12 bases. Losses at the gene ends were 1 base for V and 5 bases for J; bases not matched to a gene: 3. The CDR3 totals 16 residues. CDR1 and CDR2 (germline): SGHVS, FNYEAQ. CDR3 bases: TGTGCCAGCAGCTTAGGAGGACTAGCGGGGCACAATGAGCAGTTCTTC. It codes for CASSLGGLAGHNEQFF.

Only one count was recorded for this clone. This chain connects TRBV28 to TRBJ2-5, with D possibly TRBD1 on 5 matching bases. Trimming took 7 bases from V and 5 from J, leaving 11 bases between them. Germline values: CDR1 MDHEN, CDR2 SYDVKM. The CDR3 consists of 12 residues. The CDR3 protein is CASTTDSETQYF. In DNA, the CDR3 is TGTGCCAGCACCACCGACAGTGAGACCCAGTACTTC. Variable domain in full (rest from reference TRBV28 and TRBJ2-5): DVKVTQSSRYLVKRTGEKVFLECVQDMDHENMFWYRQDPGLGLRLIYFSYDVKMKEKGDIPEGYSVSREKKERFSLILESASTNQTSMYLCASTTDSETQYFGPGTRLLVL.

The rearrangement uses TRBV2 and TRBJ2-7; D is possibly TRBD2 (6 bases). V lost 6 bases and J lost 4, with 16 bases in between. The germline gives CDR1 SNHLY, CDR2 FYNNEI. CDR3 length: 14 residues. The CDR3 reads CASSSGAGRYEQYF. CDR3 nucleotides: TGTGCCAGCAGCTCCGGGGCGGGGCGGTACGAGCAGTACTTC.

The V gene is TRBV3-1 (or the pseudogene TRBV3-2), the J gene TRBJ1-2; possibly TRBD1 for D (5 bases). The ends were cut back, 4 bases at V and 7 bases at J, with 7 bases in the middle. Per the germline V gene, CDR1 is LGHDT and CDR2 is YNNKEL (reference sequence). The CDR3 covers 11 residues. CDR3 amino acids: CASSPGSGYTF. CDR3 coding DNA: TGTGCCAGCAGCCCAGGGTCTGGCTACACCTTC.

This rearrangement joins TRBV2 to TRBJ1-2; no definite D call. CDR1 is SNHLY and CDR2 is FYNNEI in the germline V gene. Trimming took 6 bases from V and 7 from J, leaving 18 bases between them. The CDR3 is 14 amino acids. CDR3 sequence (DNA): TGTGCCAGCAGGAAGGACGTGGAATCACGTGGCTACACCTTC. This translates into CASRKDVESRGYTF.

The chain is built from TRBV15 and TRBJ2-5; D ambiguous. CDR1 is LNHNV and CDR2 is YYDKDF in the germline V gene (reference sequence). The CDR3 has 15 amino acids. V lost 3 bases and J 3 bases, leaving 14 bases between the germline ends. CDR3 coding DNA: TGTGCCACCAGCAGGGTCTTCGGGTTCGAAGAGACCCAGTACTTC. The encoded protein is CATSRVFGFEETQYF.

This clone was seen a few times. The CDR3 bases are TGCGCCAGCAGCTTAGAATCTACCTCCTACGAGCAGTACTTC. Protein sequence: CASSLESTSYEQYF. The chain uses TRBV5-1 and TRBJ2-7; no reliable D call. V lost 2 bases to trimming and J lost 0 bases, with 9 bases between them. CDR3 length: 14 amino acids. Germline V gives CDR1 SGHRS, CDR2 YFSETQ.

The rearrangement links TRBV6-5 to TRBJ2-7; the D call may be TRBD1 or TRBD2 (5 bases each). CDR1 MNHEY and CDR2 SVGAGI come from the germline V gene. This CDR3 comprises 13 residues. V was clipped by 8 bases and J by 2 bases, with 13 bases between them. CDR3 protein: CASGWGYPYEQYF. The CDR3 DNA reads TGTGCCAGCGGATGGGGGTACCCCTACGAGCAGTACTTC.

This clone was counted between two and nine times. This chain uses TRBV7-7 with TRBJ2-1; D is perhaps TRBD1 or TRBD2 (6 bases each). Trimming took off 0 bases at V and 4 bases at J, with 10 bases between the two ends. Germline loops: CDR1 SSHAT, CDR2 FNYEAQ (reference sequence). CDR3 size: 15 residues. CDR3 coding DNA: TGTGCCAGCAGCTTAGCGCGGGACACATACAATGAGCAGTTCTTC. Encoded protein: CASSLARDTYNEQFF.

V usage is TRBV21-1 and J usage is TRBJ1-4. TRBV21-1 constitutes a pseudogene. This CDR3 has 10 amino acids. The CDR3 nucleotides read TGTGCAGAATTGAATGAAAAACTGTTTTTT. It translates to CAELNEKLFF.

J is TRBJ2-5 and V is TRBV29-1; 9 bases map to TRBD2. This CDR3 is built from 14 residues. Germline trimming cut 3 bases from V and 5 bases from J; bases unmatched to any gene: 7. Germline CDR1 is SQVTM and CDR2 is ANQGSEA. This CDR3 is CSVDRGGARETQYF. CDR3 in DNA: TGCAGCGTTGATCGCGGGGGGGCTCGGGAGACCCAGTACTTC.

The CDR3 loop reads CAISPAGGGYGYTF. CDR3 nucleotide sequence: TGTGCCATCAGTCCCGCCGGGGGCGGATATGGCTACACCTTC. This chain links TRBV10-3 with TRBJ1-2; D might be TRBD1 (6 bases). Deletions cut 5 bases from V and 5 bases from J, with 15 bases between. The germline CDR1 and CDR2 sequences are ENHRY and SYGVKD. This CDR3 spans 14 amino acids.

The chain couples TRBV4-1 to TRBJ1-1; D is uncertain. Germline CDR1 MGHRA, CDR2 YSYEKL. CDR3 length equals 12 residues. V lost 3 bases, J lost 4 bases, and 6 bases lay in between. The CDR3 protein is CASSHDGTEAFF. The CDR3 nucleotides are TGCGCCAGCAGCCATGATGGCACTGAAGCTTTCTTT.

This clone has just one count. The rearrangement joins TRBV4-1 to TRBJ1-2; TRBD1 matches at 9 bases. Germline CDR1 is MGHRA and CDR2 is YSYEKL. There are 16 residues in the CDR3. V dropped 3 bases and J dropped 7; count of bases not matched to a gene: 12. The CDR3 DNA reads TGCGCCAGCAGCCAGACATACAGGGGGCCGAGGGGTGGCTACACCTTC. It is translated as CASSQTYRGPRGGYTF.

J is TRBJ2-3 and V is TRBV6-5; 7 bases agree with TRBD2. V lost 2 bases to trimming and J lost 4 bases; unmatched junction nucleotides: 3. The CDR3 has 14 amino acids. Germline-derived CDR1 and CDR2 are MNHEY and SVGAGI. The CDR3 nucleotides are TGTGCCAGCAGTTACCCGGGGGGAGCAGATACGCAGTATTTT. As protein: CASSYPGGADTQYF.

The rearrangement links TRBV10-3 to TRBJ2-1; D possibly corresponds to TRBD2 (6 bases). Germline CDR1 and CDR2: ENHRY and SYGVKD. Deletions cut 4 bases from V and 6 bases from J, with 19 bases between. CDR3 length: 16 amino acids. CDR3 coding DNA: TGTGCCATCAGTGGCACGTGGTGGGAGGACCCCAATGAGCAGTTCTTC. As protein: CAISGTWWEDPNEQFF.

The chain links TRBV5-1 to TRBJ2-5, with a tentative D call TRBD2 (6 bases). V was cut by 5 bases and J by 3 bases, with 11 bases left in between. Per germline, CDR1 SGHRS and CDR2 YFSETQ. The CDR3 runs to 13 residues. The CDR3 region is CASSVSGEETQYF. The DNA for the CDR3 is TGCGCCAGCAGTGTTAGCGGTGAAGAGACCCAGTACTTC.

The chain employs TRBV4-1 and TRBJ2-4; tentative D call: TRBD2 (6 bases). This CDR3 is 15 amino acids long. Germline lookup yields CDR1 MGHRA and CDR2 YSYEKL. V was pared by 4 bases and J by 6 bases, with 16 bases between. The CDR3, as DNA: TGCGCCAGCAGCCCAGAGGCCGACGGGAGAAACATTCAGTACTTC. Encoded protein: CASSPEADGRNIQYF.

This chain connects TRBV13 to TRBJ1-2; D unclear. Looked up from germline, CDR1 is PRHDT and CDR2 is FYEKMQ (reference sequence). Trimming left V 5 bases short and J 3 bases short, with 13 bases between. The CDR3 is 14 residues long. Here the CDR3 DNA reads TGTGCCAGCAGCGTGGGAGGGCGGGACTATGGCTACACCTTC. Its protein is CASSVGGRDYGYTF.